Each of the 12 T cell receptor beta chains below was sequenced from the same sample in a study of PD-1 blockade in classical Hodgkin lymphoma. Libraries were prepared by immunoSEQ multiplex PCR; TCRdb keeps only in-frame clonotypes and omits some of them. The data hold tens of thousands of clones, with roughly 88% observed a single time. Regarding time point: cycle 4 day 1 (C4D1), after 6 weeks of nivolumab. All patients experienced relapse after autologous stem cell transplantation, and brentuximab vedotin exposure was variable. This specimen was peripheral blood mononuclear cells (PBMCs), taken before the fourth cycle of nivolumab. These receptors were obtained from a human donor with classical Hodgkin lymphoma.

The genes are TRBV7-8 and TRBJ2-1, with 9 bases aligning to TRBD2. The CDR3 extends over 16 amino acids. CDR1 and CDR2 from the germline V gene are SGHVS and FQNEAQ. Trimming cost V 8 bases and J 5 bases; bases outside gene matches: 13. The CDR3 DNA follows: TGTGCCAGCGGACCGGGACTAGCTAAGGGAAACAATGAGCAGTTCTTC. It encodes CASGPGLAKGNNEQFF.

The genes are TRBV7-3 and TRBJ2-1; perhaps TRBD2 as D (6 bases). CDR3 size: 13 residues. CDR1 SGHTA and CDR2 FQGTGA come from the germline V gene. The V end lost 3 bases, the J end lost 5 bases, and 8 bases lay between the germline ends. The CDR3 loop reads CASSFGGNNEQFF. The CDR3 bases are TGTGCCAGCAGCTTTGGAGGGAACAATGAGCAGTTCTTC.

V gene TRBV2 combines with J gene TRBJ1-6, with 11 bases lining up with TRBD1. The ends lost 8 bases at V and 7 bases at J; junction bases unmatched: 4. The CDR3 has 14 residues. Germline V lookup: CDR1 SNHLY, CDR2 FYNNEI. The CDR3 sequence is CASPGTGGNSPLHF. The CDR3 region has the DNA TGTGCCAGCCCCGGGACAGGGGGGAATTCACCCCTCCACTTT.

The chain uses TRBV5-1 and TRBJ2-5; TRBD1 matches 10 bases. The CDR3 is made up of 14 amino acids. CDR1 and CDR2 from the germline V gene are SGHRS and YFSETQ. With V trimmed by 3 bases and J by 3 bases, 2 bases remained unmatched. The CDR3 region is CASSSGTGEETQYF. The CDR3 bases are TGCGCCAGCAGCTCAGGGACAGGGGAAGAGACCCAGTACTTC.

The chain uses TRBV10-2 and TRBJ1-5; a possible D gene is TRBD1 (5 bases). V was pared by 2 bases and J by 7 bases, with 12 bases between. CDR3 size: 14 residues. The germline V gene has CDR1 WSHSY and CDR2 SAAADI. The DNA for the CDR3 is TGCGCCAGCAGTGAGGGGGGGGGAGGCCAGCCCCAGCATTTT. It encodes CASSEGGGGQPQHF.

CDR3 DNA sequence: TGTGCCAGCAGCGTAGTAGCGGGAACCTACAATGAGCAGTTCTTC. Amino acids: CASSVVAGTYNEQFF. The chain couples TRBV9 to TRBJ2-1, with 8 nucleotides matching TRBD2. The germline V gene has CDR1 SGDLS and CDR2 YYNGEE. The ends lost 0 bases at V and 2 bases at J; junction bases unmatched: 1. The CDR3 spans 15 residues. The full variable domain, in which reference TRBV9 and TRBJ2-1 provide the parts outside the CDR3, is DSGVTQTPKHLITATGQRVTLRCSPRSGDLSVYWYQQSLDQGLQFLIQYYNGEERAKGNILERFSAQQFPDLHSELNLSSLELGDSALYFCASSVVAGTYNEQFFGPGTRLTVL.

The chain links TRBV4-1 to TRBJ2-2; either TRBD1 or TRBD2 may fit D (5 bases each). The V end was cut by 4 bases, the J end by 2 bases, with 23 bases between. The CDR3 runs 19 residues. Germline V CDR1 and CDR2: MGHRA, YSYEKL. In DNA, the CDR3 is TGCGCCAGCAGCCCAAATTATCAACGGGAACGGGACAACACCGGGGAGCTGTTTTTT. Translated, it gives CASSPNYQRERDNTGELFF.

This clone was seen only once. This rearrangement joins TRBV27 to TRBJ1-6, with D possibly matching TRBD1 (5 bases). The CDR3 runs to 16 residues. Germline assignment: CDR1 MNHEY and CDR2 SMNVEV (reference sequence). Deletions cut 8 bases from V and 4 bases from J, with 18 bases between. In nucleotides, the CDR3 is TGTGCCAGCCAGAGCCTTGGGGCCAGTTATAATTCACCCCTCCACTTT. It is translated as CASQSLGASYNSPLHF.

The chain carries TRBV30 and TRBJ1-1; D remains ambiguous. Germline loops: CDR1 GTSNPN, CDR2 SVGIG (reference sequence). V was cut by 3 bases and J by 3 bases, with 5 bases left in between. The CDR3 sequence is 11 residues long. The DNA for the CDR3 is TGTGCCTGGAGAAGGTACACTGAAGCTTTCTTT. It specifies CAWRRYTEAFF.

In its sample, this clone was seen once. The chain combines TRBV4-2 with TRBJ2-7; the match to TRBD2 covers 7 bases. CDR3 length: 16 amino acids. V gave up 3 bases and J gave up 4 bases; unmatched junction bases: 12. Germline CDR1 is LGHNA and CDR2 is YNFKEQ. The CDR3 reads CASSQGPGGGYYEQYF. CDR3 coding DNA: TGTGCCAGCAGCCAGGGACCGGGAGGAGGGTATTACGAGCAGTACTTC.

This rearrangement joins TRBV11-2 to TRBJ2-7, with a tentative D call TRBD1 (5 bases). Per the germline V gene, CDR1 is SGHAT and CDR2 is FQNNGV. The CDR3 length is 14 residues. Trimming removed 4 bases from V and 4 bases from J, with 14 bases in between. The CDR3 DNA reads as TGTGCCAGCAGCTCAGGTAGGGGAACATACGAGCAGTACTTC. Translated: CASSSGRGTYEQYF.

V and J are TRBV6-1 and TRBJ2-3; 12 bases match TRBD2. The germline V gene encodes CDR1 MNHNS and CDR2 SASEGT. The CDR3 runs to 19 residues. The ends lost 1 base at V and 1 base at J; junction bases unmatched: 9. The CDR3 nucleotides read TGTGCCAGCAGTGAAGGCCGGCTAGCGGGGGGGCCGGGCACAGATACGCAGTATTTT. Translation: CASSEGRLAGGPGTDTQYF.